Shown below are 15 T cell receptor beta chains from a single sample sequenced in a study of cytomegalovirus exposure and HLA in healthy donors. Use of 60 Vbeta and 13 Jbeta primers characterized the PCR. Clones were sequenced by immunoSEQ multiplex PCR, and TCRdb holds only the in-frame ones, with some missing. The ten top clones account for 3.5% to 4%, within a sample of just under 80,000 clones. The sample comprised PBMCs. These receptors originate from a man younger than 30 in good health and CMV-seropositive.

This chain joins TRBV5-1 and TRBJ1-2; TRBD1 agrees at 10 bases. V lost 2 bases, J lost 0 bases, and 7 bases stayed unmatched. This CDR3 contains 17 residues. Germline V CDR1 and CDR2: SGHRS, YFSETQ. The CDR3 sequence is CASSFRQGARANYGYTF. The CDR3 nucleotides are TGCGCCAGCAGCTTTCGACAGGGGGCCAGAGCTAACTATGGCTACACCTTC.

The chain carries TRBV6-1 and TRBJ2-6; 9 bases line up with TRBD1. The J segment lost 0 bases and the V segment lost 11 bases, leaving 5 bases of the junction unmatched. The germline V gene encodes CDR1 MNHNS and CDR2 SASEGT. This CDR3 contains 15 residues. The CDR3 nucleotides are TGTGCCGGGGGACAGGGAGTCTCTGGGGCCAACGTCCTGACTTTC. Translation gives CAGGQGVSGANVLTF.

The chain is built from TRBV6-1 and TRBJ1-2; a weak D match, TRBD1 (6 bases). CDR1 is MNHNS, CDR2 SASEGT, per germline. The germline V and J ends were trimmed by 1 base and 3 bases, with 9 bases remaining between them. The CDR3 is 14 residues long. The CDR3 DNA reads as TGTGCCAGCAGTGAAGACAGGGCTGACTATGGCTACACCTTC. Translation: CASSEDRADYGYTF.

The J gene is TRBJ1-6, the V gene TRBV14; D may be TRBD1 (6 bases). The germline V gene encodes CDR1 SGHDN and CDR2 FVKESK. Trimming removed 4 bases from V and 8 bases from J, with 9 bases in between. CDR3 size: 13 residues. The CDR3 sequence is CASSLNRDSPLHF. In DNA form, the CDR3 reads TGTGCCAGCAGCCTTAACAGGGATTCACCCCTCCACTTT.

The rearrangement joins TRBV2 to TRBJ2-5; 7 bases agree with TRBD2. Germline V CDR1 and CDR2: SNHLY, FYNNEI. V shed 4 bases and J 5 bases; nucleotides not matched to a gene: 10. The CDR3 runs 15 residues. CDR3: CASSGGAGRKETQYF. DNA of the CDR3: TGTGCCAGCAGTGGAGGAGCGGGAAGGAAGGAGACCCAGTACTTC.

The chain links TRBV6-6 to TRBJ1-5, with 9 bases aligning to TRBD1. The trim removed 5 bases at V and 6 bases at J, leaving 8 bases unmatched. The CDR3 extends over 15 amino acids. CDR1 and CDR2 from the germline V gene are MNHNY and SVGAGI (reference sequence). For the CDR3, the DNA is TGTGCCAGCAGTCGAGACAGGGGGTGGTCTCAGCCCCAGCATTTT. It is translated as CASSRDRGWSQPQHF.

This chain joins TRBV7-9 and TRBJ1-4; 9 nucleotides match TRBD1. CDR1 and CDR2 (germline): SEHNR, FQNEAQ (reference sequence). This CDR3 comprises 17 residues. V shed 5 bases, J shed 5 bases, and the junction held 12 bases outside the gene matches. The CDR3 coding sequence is TGTGCCAGCAGCCCGGACAGGGGAGGTGAGGAGAATGAAAAACTGTTTTTT. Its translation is CASSPDRGGEENEKLFF.

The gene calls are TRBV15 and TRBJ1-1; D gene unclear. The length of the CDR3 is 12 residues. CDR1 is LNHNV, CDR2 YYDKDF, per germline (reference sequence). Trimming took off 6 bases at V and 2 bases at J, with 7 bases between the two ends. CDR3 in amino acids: CATREDNTEAFF. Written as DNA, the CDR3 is TGTGCCACCAGGGAGGACAACACTGAAGCTTTCTTT.

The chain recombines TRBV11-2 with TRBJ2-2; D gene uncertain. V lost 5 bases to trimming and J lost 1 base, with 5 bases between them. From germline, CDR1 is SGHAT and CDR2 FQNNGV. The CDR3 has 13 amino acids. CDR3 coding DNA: TGTGCCAGCAGCCCTATGAACACCGGGGAGCTGTTTTTT. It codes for CASSPMNTGELFF.

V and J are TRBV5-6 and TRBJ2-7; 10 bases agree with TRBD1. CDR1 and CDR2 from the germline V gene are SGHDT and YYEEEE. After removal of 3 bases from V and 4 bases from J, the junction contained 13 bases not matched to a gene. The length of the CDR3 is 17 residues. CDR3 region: CASSSGGGQGSSYEQYF. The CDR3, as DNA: TGTGCCAGCAGCTCCGGAGGGGGACAGGGGAGTTCGTACGAGCAGTACTTC.

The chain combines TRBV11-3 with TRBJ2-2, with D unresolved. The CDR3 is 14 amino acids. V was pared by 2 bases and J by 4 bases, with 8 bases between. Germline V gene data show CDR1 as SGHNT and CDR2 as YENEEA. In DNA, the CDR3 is TGTGCCAGCAGCTTAAGATCTAGCACCGGGGAGCTGTTTTTT. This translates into CASSLRSSTGELFF.

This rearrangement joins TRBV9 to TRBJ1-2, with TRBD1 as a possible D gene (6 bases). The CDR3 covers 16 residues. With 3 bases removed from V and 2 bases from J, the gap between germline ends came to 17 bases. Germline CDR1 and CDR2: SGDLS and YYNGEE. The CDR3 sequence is CASSASRGGTNYGYTF. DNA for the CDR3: TGTGCCAGCAGCGCGTCGAGGGGGGGGACGAACTATGGCTACACCTTC.

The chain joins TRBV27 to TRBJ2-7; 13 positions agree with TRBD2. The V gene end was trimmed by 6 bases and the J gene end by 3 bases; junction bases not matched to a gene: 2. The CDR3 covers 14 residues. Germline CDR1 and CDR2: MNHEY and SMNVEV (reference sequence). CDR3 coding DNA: TGTGCCAGCAGGAGACTAGCGGGAGGCTACGAGCAGTACTTC. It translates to CASRRLAGGYEQYF.

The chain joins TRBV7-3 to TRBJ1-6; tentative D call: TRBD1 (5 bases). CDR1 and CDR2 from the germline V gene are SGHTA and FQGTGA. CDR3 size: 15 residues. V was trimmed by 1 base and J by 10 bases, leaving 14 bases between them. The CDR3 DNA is TGTGCCAGCAGCTTAAGCGGAGGGGAGGGGTCACCCCTCCACTTT. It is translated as CASSLSGGEGSPLHF.

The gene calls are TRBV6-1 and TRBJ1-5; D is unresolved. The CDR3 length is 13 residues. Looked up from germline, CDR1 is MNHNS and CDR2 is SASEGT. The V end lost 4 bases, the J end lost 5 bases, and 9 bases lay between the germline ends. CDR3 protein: CASSASYDQPQHF. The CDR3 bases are TGTGCCAGCAGTGCTTCTTATGATCAGCCCCAGCATTTT.